Below, 13 T cell receptor beta chains from the same sample are listed, as sequenced in a study of long-term antiretroviral therapy in people with HIV. A v3.0 immunoSEQ assay was performed at survey level. The method was immunoSEQ multiplex PCR; TCRdb's version includes in-frame clones alone and lacks a portion of them. The profile shows over 25,000 clones, approximately 78% of them singletons. The starting material was unsorted PBMCs, obtained 3 years after starting antiretroviral therapy. These receptors were collected from a man in his forties with HIV.

A few counts support this clone. The DNA of the CDR3 is TGCGCCAGCAGTGAAGCTTTCGGCGACGAGCAGTACTTC. It is translated as CASSEAFGDEQYF. The V call is TRBV10-1, the J call TRBJ2-7; D is unresolved. The CDR3 is 13 residues long. The V gene lost 3 bases and the J gene lost 5 bases, with 11 bases spanning the gap. CDR1 is WNHNN, CDR2 SYGVQD, per germline (reference sequence).

The V call is TRBV6-1, the J call TRBJ2-1, with 11 bases identical to TRBD2. The CDR3 runs to 15 residues. The V gene's germline CDR1 is MNHNS and CDR2 SASEGT. Losses at the gene ends were 2 bases for V and 6 bases for J; bases not matched to a gene: 3. CDR3 in amino acids: CASSETSGSSNEQFF. DNA of the CDR3: TGTGCCAGCAGTGAAACTAGCGGGAGTTCCAATGAGCAGTTCTTC.

This clone was recorded only once. The chain combines TRBV6-6 with TRBJ1-2; no clear D gene. The V end lost 0 bases, the J end lost 7 bases, and 18 bases lay between the germline ends. The CDR3 consists of 16 residues. Germline CDR1 MNHNY, CDR2 SVGAGI (reference sequence). The CDR3 bases are TGTGCCAGCAGTTACTCGGGTGATCCTATTGCACTTGGCTACACCTTC. Translating it yields CASSYSGDPIALGYTF.

The V gene is TRBV5-1, the J gene TRBJ2-5, with D tentatively TRBD1 (7 bases). Between the trimmed V and J ends, which lost 0 bases and 4 bases, there was a span of 10 bases. This CDR3 has 14 amino acids. From germline, CDR1 is SGHRS and CDR2 YFSETQ. For the CDR3, the DNA is TGCGCCAGCAGCTTGGGACAGGGAGGAGAGACCCAGTACTTC. This translates into CASSLGQGGETQYF.

The chain recombines TRBV6-6 with TRBJ1-1; tentatively, D is TRBD1 (6 bases). CDR1 MNHNY and CDR2 SVGAGI come from the germline V gene (reference sequence). V lost 2 bases to trimming and J lost 4 bases, with 11 bases between them. The CDR3 length is 14 residues. CDR3 in DNA: TGTGCCAGCAGTTACGGAACAGGGCGCACTGAAGCTTTCTTT. Translated: CASSYGTGRTEAFF.

This clone was seen a handful of times. J is TRBJ1-5 and V is TRBV7-6; TRBD1 is a possible D gene (5 bases). The CDR3 consists of 16 residues. From germline, CDR1 is SGHVS and CDR2 FNYEAQ. V was cut by 1 base and J by 2 bases, with 12 bases left in between. CDR3 protein: CASSLGTGRGNQPQHF. In nucleotides, the CDR3 is TGTGCCAGCAGCTTAGGTACAGGCAGAGGCAATCAGCCCCAGCATTTT.

This chain joins TRBV4-1 and TRBJ2-1, with a tentative D call TRBD2 (6 bases). The CDR3 contains 14 residues. CDR1 is MGHRA, CDR2 YSYEKL, per germline. Trimming stripped 0 bases from V and 9 bases from J, with 12 bases between. CDR3 loop: CASSQDSGGGEQFF. As DNA, the CDR3 is TGCGCCAGCAGCCAAGATTCTGGGGGAGGTGAGCAGTTCTTC.

The chain uses TRBV5-5 and TRBJ2-7; 16 bases map to TRBD2. CDR3 length equals 17 residues. V shed 1 base, J shed 5 bases, and the junction held 6 bases outside the gene matches. Germline V CDR1 and CDR2: SGHKS, YYEKEE (reference sequence). CDR3 loop: CASSLPGLAGGRHEQYF. The CDR3 bases are TGTGCCAGCAGCTTGCCGGGACTAGCGGGAGGGAGGCACGAGCAGTACTTC. The full variable domain, its missing parts supplied by reference TRBV5-5 and TRBJ2-7, is DAGVTQSPTHLIKTRGQQVTLRCSPISGHKSVSWYQQVLGQGPQFIFQYYEKEERGRGNFPDRFSARQFPNYSSELNVNALLLGDSALYLCASSLPGLAGGRHEQYFGPGTRLTVT.

The CDR3 spells CSGCYNEQFF. The CDR3 DNA reads as TGTAGTGGGTGTTACAATGAGCAGTTCTTC. The chain combines TRBV21-1 with TRBJ2-1. TRBV21-1 is an annotated pseudogene. The CDR3 is 10 amino acids.

This clone was detected once. This CDR3 is CAITASPGQGLGYTF. The CDR3 DNA follows: TGTGCCATCACCGCCAGTCCGGGACAGGGTTTAGGCTACACCTTC. This chain uses TRBV10-3 with TRBJ1-2, with 9 bases lining up with TRBD1. Germline-derived CDR1 and CDR2 are ENHRY and SYGVKD. The CDR3 spans 15 residues. V lost 7 bases to trimming and J lost 8 bases; unmatched junction nucleotides: 14.

The gene calls are TRBV10-1 and TRBJ2-7; D not certain. The germline gives CDR1 WNHNN, CDR2 SYGVQD (reference sequence). Trimming pared 3 bases from V and 3 bases from J, leaving 9 bases between. The CDR3 loop spans 13 amino acids. In nucleotides, the CDR3 is TGCGCCAGCAGTGAAAGTAACAGCTACGAGCAGTACTTC. Translating it yields CASSESNSYEQYF.

This clone came up a few times. The rearrangement joins TRBV25-1 to TRBJ2-5, with 12 positions matching TRBD2. With 6 bases clipped from V and 0 bases from J, the junction kept 8 bases outside the gene matches. CDR3 length: 17 amino acids. The germline gives CDR1 MGHDK, CDR2 SYGVNS. CDR3 in DNA: TGTGCCAGCAGCACGACTAGCGGGGGCTTGTACCAAGAGACCCAGTACTTC. It yields the protein CASSTTSGGLYQETQYF.

V usage is TRBV7-2 and J usage is TRBJ2-3, with 9 positions matching TRBD1. Germline CDR1 is SGHTA and CDR2 is FQGNSA. The length of the CDR3 is 16 residues. Losses at the gene ends were 0 bases for V and 2 bases for J; bases not matched to a gene: 3. DNA for the CDR3: TGTGCCAGCAGCTTAGCCGGACAGGGGCCCACAGATACGCAGTATTTT. Its translation: CASSLAGQGPTDTQYF.